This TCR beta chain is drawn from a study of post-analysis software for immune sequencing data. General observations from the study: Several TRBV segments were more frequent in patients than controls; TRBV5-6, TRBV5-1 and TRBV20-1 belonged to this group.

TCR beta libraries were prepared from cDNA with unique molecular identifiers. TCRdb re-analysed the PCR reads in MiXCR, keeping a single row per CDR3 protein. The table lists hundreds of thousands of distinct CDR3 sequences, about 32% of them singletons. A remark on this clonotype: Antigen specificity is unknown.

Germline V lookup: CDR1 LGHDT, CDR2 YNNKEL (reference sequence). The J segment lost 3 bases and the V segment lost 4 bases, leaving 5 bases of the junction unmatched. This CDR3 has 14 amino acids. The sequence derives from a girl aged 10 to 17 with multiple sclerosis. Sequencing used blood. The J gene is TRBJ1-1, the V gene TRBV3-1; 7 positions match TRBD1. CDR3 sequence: CASSPQQGHTEAFF. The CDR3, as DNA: TGTGCCAGCAGCCCGCAACAGGGGCACACTGAAGCTTTCTTT.